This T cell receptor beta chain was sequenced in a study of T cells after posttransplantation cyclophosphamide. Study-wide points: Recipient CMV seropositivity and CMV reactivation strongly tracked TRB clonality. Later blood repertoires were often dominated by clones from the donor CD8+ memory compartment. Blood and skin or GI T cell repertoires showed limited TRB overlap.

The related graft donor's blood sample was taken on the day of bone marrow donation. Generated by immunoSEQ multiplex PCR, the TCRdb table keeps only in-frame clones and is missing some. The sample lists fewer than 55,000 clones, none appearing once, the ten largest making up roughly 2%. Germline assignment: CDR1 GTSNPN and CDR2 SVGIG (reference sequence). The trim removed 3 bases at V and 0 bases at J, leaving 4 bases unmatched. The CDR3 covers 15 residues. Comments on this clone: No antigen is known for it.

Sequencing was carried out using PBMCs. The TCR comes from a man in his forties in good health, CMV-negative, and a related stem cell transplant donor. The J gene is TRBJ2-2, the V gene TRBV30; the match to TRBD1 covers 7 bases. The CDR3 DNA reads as TGTGCCTGGAGAACCGGGACAGCGAACACCGGGGAGCTGTTTTTT. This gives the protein CAWRTGTANTGELFF.